This T cell receptor (beta chain) was recovered during a study of PD-L1 blockade in urothelial cancer. Study in general: Patients previously received 0 to 3 chemotherapy regimens. Blood was tested 3 weeks (second dose) and 6 weeks into treatment.

Time point indicated: pretreatment peripheral blood. Urothelial carcinoma affected the patients, and it was locally advanced or metastatic. V trimming: 5 bases; J trimming: 6 bases; junction bases outside the gene matches: 9. The germline CDR1 and CDR2 sequences are MDHEN and SYDVKM. This CDR3 contains 15 residues. Profiling relied on immunoSEQ multiplex PCR, and the TCRdb table lists in-frame clones only, not all of them. The repertoire holds 50,000 or so clones, about 68% seen once, with 4% in the top ten. This TCR came from a man between 65 and 85 years old with urothelial cancer. The chain joins TRBV28 to TRBJ1-2; 10 bases are shared with TRBD1. Sequencing was performed on PBMCs, taken around atezolizumab (anti-PD-L1) treatment. This CDR3 reads CASSQTRTGGNGYTF. In DNA, the CDR3 is TGTGCCAGCAGTCAAACCCGGACAGGGGGTAATGGCTACACCTTC.